This entry concerns a single T cell receptor beta chain. In this sample, this clone turned up once. What antigen it recognizes has not been identified. Base-call qualities are not available, and no considerably larger clone is one nucleotide away. The data belong to a study of cytomegalovirus exposure and HLA in healthy donors (dated by TCRdb to 2015 to 2018). Regarding the complete study: The 500 to 700 repertoires of the first cohort and the approximately 130 validation repertoires were produced on the same platform, according to a later analysis. The study aimed to test whether signatures of past pathogen exposure could be identified by cataloging public T cell receptors. Besides the first cohort of around 700 subjects, a separate validation cohort made up of about 120 different subjects was used. High-throughput TCR immunosequencing, statistical association of individual TCRs with disease status, and machine learning were combined to predict cytomegalovirus infection status.

The library was produced with the immunoSEQ multiplex PCR assay. The paper's data handling went like this. To diagnose cytomegalovirus status from the catalog of TCR beta chain sequences, a statistical classification framework was built. As stored in TCRdb, this immuneACCESS dataset retains in-frame rearrangements with V and J assigned. A fraction of the clones does not appear; measured against another copy, unresolved V genes explain less than half of the discrepancy, and the remainder lacks a known reason. D and trimming come from the DNA, and the V and J calls and clone size come from that table. This sample holds about 150,000 clones; more than 85% were observed only once. The ten top clones hold roughly 0.7% of the sample. Overall results and qualifications from the work: Subsequent analysis determined that TCRs grouped into clusters in the first cohort also showed a tendency toward co-occurrence across the approximately 110 validation repertoires, and 94% of cluster scores exceeded 0. In the study, some 180 TCR beta chains were listed as associated with cytomegalovirus. A later analysis had no HLA typing for the validation cohort, so co-occurrence there was scored across all 110 or so repertoires. According to the authors, the approach could potentially be generalized to other disease states and immunological phenotypes. A few of the identified cytomegalovirus-associated TCR beta chains were confirmed in vitro to be specific for cytomegalovirus antigens. The classifier was reported to diagnose cytomegalovirus status with high specificity and sensitivity in both the original cohort and the validation cohort. Most TCR sequences were seen in very few donors, while some public TCRs were found in many individuals.

The donors were included in the validation cohort of over a hundred subjects, a group kept apart from the approximately 700-subject first cohort. Specimen: PBMCs. The receptor's source is a man between 18 and 35 years old in good health and CMV-seronegative.

The CDR3 protein sequence reads: CASSYGRETGELFF. Read as DNA, the sequence is TGTGCCAGCAGTTATGGCCGGGAAACCGGGGAGCTGTTTTTT. The rearranged segments are TRBV6-5 and TRBJ2-2; the best D guess is TRBD2, with 5 bases matching. V loses 3 bases, J loses 5 bases, and the germline ends lie 10 bases apart. CDR1 and CDR2 are drawn from the germline V gene: MNHEY, SVGAGI. Reading from cysteine to phenylalanine, the CDR3 counts 14 amino acids. Only the CDR3 part of the read is kept: 42 bases, read in frame from the first base.